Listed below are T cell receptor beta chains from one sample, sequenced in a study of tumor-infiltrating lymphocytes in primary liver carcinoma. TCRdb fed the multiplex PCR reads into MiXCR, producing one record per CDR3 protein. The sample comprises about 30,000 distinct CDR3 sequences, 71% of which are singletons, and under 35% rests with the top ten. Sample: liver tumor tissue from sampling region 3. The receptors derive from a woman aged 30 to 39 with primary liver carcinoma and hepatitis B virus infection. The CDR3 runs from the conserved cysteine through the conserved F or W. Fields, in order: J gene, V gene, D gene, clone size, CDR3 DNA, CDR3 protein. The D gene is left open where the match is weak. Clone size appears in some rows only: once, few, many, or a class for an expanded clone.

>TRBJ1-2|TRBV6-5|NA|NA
TGTGCCAGCAGTTATGGAACGCACGATGGCTACACCTTC
CASSYGTHDGYTF
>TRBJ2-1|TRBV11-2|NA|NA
TGTACCAGCAGCTTTGGGAGTAGCTCCAATGTGCAGTTCTTC
CTSSFGSSSNVQFF
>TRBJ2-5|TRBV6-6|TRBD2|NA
TGTGCCAGCAGTAACCCACGGACTAGCGAGACGGGAGAGACCCAGTACTTC
CASSNPRTSETGETQYF
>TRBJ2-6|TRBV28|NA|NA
TGTGCCAGCAGCTTAAACAGGGTGGGCTCTGGGGCCAACGCCCTGACTTTC
CASSLNRVGSGANALTF
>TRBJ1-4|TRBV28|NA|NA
TGTGCAAGCAGTTTACTAGCAGTGAGGAATGAAAAACTGTTTTTT
CASSLLAVRNEKLFF
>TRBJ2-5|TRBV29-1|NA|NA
TGCAGGGTTGAAGCCTACCGGTTAGGGGTTCAAGAGACCCAGTACTTC
CRVEAYRLGVQETQYF
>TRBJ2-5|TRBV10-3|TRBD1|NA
TGTGCCATCGGTGGGACAACAGGGGAGACCCAATACTTC
CAIGGTTGETQYF
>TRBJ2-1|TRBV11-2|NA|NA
TGTGCCAGCAGCTTACTGTCGAGGGAAGGTAGCGAGCAGTTCTTC
CASSLLSREGSEQFF
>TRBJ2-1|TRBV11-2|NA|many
TGTGCCGGCAGCTTAAGGGACTGGGGACTCAATGAGCAGTTCTTC
CAGSLRDWGLNEQFF
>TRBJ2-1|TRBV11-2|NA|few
TGTGCCAGTAGCTTAGATGGTAGCTCCTACATTGAGCAGTTCTTC
CASSLDGSSYIEQFF
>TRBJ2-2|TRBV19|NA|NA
TGTACCAGCTTAGGGGGGGTCGGGGAGCTGTTTTTT
CTSLGGVGELFF
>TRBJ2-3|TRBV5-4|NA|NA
TGTGCCAGTAGCATAGACGGACACTCTCCACCCACAGATACGCAGTATTTT
CASSIDGHSPPTDTQYF
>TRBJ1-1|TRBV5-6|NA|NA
TGTGCCAGCAGCTTGTTCTCAAGGGGAAGGACTGAAGCTTTCTTT
CASSLFSRGRTEAFF
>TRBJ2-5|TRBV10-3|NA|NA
TGTGCAACCAGTGAGTTGGCTACCAGACAAGAGACCCAGTACTTC
CATSELATRQETQYF
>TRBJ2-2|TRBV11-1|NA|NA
TGTGCCAGCGGCTTAGTAGGGGGGACGAACACCGGGGAGCTGTTTTTT
CASGLVGGTNTGELFF
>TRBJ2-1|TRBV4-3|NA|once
TGCACCGGCAGCCACACAGAGCTGGTCAATGAGCGGTTCTTC
CTGSHTELVNERFF
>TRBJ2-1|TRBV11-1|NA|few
TGCGCCAGCAGGTCGTACAATGAGCAGTTCTTC
CASRSYNEQFF
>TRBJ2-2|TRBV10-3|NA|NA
TGTGCCATCAGTGAGTCCCACAAATTGGACGCCGGGGAGCTGTTTTTT
CAISESHKLDAGELFF
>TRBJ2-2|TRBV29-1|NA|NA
TGCAGCGCCGTAGGATGGACCGAGGAACTGTTTTTT
CSAVGWTEELFF
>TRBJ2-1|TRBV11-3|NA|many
TGTGCCAGCAGCTTGGGAAGGGGTCGTATATCCTATAATGAGCAGTTCTTC
CASSLGRGRISYNEQFF
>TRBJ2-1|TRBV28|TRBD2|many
TGTGCCAGCAGTTTATCAACTAGCGGGAGAAGATATGAGCAGTTCTTC
CASSLSTSGRRYEQFF
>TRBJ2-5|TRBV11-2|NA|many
TGTGCCAGCAGCTTATTTGCGGACGAAGAGACCCAGTACTTC
CASSLFADEETQYF
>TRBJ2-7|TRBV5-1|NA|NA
TGCGCCAGTAGCTTGGCCAGGTTTCGGCAAGAGCTGTACTTC
CASSLARFRQELYF
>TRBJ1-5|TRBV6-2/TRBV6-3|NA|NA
TGTGCCAGGAAAGAGTCTAAAGATAGCAATCAGCCCCAGCGTTTT
CARKESKDSNQPQRF
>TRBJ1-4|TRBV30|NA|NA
TGTGCCTGGAGTGTAGCAGGGGCCTGGGGAGTAAAACTGTTTTTT
CAWSVAGAWGVKLFF
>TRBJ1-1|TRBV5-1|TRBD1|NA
TGCGCCAGCAGTTTAGGGACAGCGAACACTGAAGCTCTCTTT
CASSLGTANTEALF
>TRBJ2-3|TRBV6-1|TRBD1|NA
TGTGCCAGGAGGTTACAGGGGGCCACAGACACGCAGTATTTT
CARRLQGATDTQYF
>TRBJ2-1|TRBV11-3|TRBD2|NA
TGTGCCGGCGCTAGCGGGAGTGGGAATGAGCAGACCTTT
CAGASGSGNEQTF
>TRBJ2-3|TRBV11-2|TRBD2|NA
TGTGCCAGCAGTTTGGGACTAGCGGGACCAGATACGCAGTATTTT
CASSLGLAGPDTQYF
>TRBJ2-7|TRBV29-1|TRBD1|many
TGCAGCGTTATAACAGGGGGCAGCCCCTACGAGCAGTACTTC
CSVITGGSPYEQYF
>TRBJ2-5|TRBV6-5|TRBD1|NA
TGTGCCAGCAATACCGATAGGGGGCTGACCCAGTGCTTC
CASNTDRGLTQCF
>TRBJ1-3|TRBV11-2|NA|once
TGTGCCAGCAACGATCTGCTTGGAAACACCATATGTTTT
CASNDLLGNTICF
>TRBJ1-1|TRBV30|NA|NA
TGTGCTTGGAATCCGGACCACGGCCCCTTAGATGCTTTCTTT
CAWNPDHGPLDAFF
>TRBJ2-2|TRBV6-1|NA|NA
TGTGCCAGCAGTGAAGCGTTGGGACGTTTCGGGGAGCTGTCTTTT
CASSEALGRFGELSF
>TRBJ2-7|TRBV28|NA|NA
TGTGCCAGCAGTATTGACAATACCTACGAGCAGTACTTC
CASSIDNTYEQYF
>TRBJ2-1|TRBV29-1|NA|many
TGCAGCGTTGAAGGGACTGGCTACAATGAGCAGTTCTTC
CSVEGTGYNEQFF
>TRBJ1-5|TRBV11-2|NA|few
TGTGCCAGTGGTTTAAATTTCGGGACATCAAATCAGCCCCAGCATTTT
CASGLNFGTSNQPQHF
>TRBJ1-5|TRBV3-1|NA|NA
TGTACCAGCAGCCAGGGTTTGGGACAGCCCCAGCATTTT
CTSSQGLGQPQHF
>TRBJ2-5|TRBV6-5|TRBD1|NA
TGTGCAAGCAGTACCGACAGGGGGCTGTCACAATACTTC
CASSTDRGLSQYF
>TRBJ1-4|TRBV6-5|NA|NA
TGTGCCAGGAGTTTCCGGGATAGTGCTGAAAAACTGTTTTTT
CARSFRDSAEKLFF
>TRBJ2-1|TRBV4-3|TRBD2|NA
TGCGCCAGCAGTCAAAAGGTAGCGGGAACCAGAGATGAGCAGTTCTTC
CASSQKVAGTRDEQFF
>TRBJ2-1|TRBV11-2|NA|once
TGTGTCAGCAGTACCTCTCTAGTGGGAGGATACAATGAGCAGTTCTTC
CVSSTSLVGGYNEQFF
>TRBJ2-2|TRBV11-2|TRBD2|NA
TGTGCCAGCAGACTCCTAGCGGGAGTGAGCACCGGGGAGCTGTTTTTT
CASRLLAGVSTGELFF
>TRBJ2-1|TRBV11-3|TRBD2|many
TGTGCCATCAGCTTAGGTGGCGGACTAGGGCGAAATGAGCAGTTCTTC
CAISLGGGLGRNEQFF
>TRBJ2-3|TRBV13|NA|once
TGTGCCAGTAACTTGGGTTTAACGGATACGCAATATTTT
CASNLGLTDTQYF
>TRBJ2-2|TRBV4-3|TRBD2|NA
TGCGCCAGCAGCGTACTAGCGGGAGGGCTCCGTTCAGACACCGGGGAGCTGTTTTTT
CASSVLAGGLRSDTGELFF
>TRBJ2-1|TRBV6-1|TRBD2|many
TGTGCCAACAGTGAAGGGTTAGCGGGAGGCCATGAGCAGTTCTTT
CANSEGLAGGHEQFF
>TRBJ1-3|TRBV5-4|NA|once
TGTGCCAGCAGCCGGACTGAGCCTAGAAACATCATATATTTT
CASSRTEPRNIIYF
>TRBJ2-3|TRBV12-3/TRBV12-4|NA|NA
TGTCCCAGCAGAGCGGGTGGGGCAAGAGATACGCAGTATTTT
CPSRAGGARDTQYF